This TCR beta chain was found in a study of shared clonotypes between healthy human individuals. It was CD45RO-negative cells, positively selected for CCR7, that made up naive CD8 cells, with terminally differentiated effector memory CD45RA+ cells excluded. V lost 4 bases and J 0 bases, leaving 4 bases between the germline ends. The germline CDR1 and CDR2 sequences are SQVTM and ANQGSEA. CDR3 length: 13 amino acids. Only a few counts were recorded for this clone. This sample also contains other DNA sequences that code for the same CDR3. This table comes from immunoSEQ multiplex PCR, and its TCRdb copy is limited to in-frame clones, with some not included. The table has around 560,000 clones, 95% seen once.

The J gene is TRBJ2-6, the V gene TRBV29-1; no firm D call. This clonotype originated in a woman aged 30 to 39 in good health. Sequenced sample: naive CD8+ T cells sorted from blood. CDR3 bases: TGCAGCGTTGTGGACTCTGGGGCCAACGTCCTGACTTTC. Translating it yields CSVVDSGANVLTF.